The 6 T cell receptor beta chains presented below share a single source sample, sequenced in a study of cytomegalovirus exposure and HLA in healthy donors. TCRdb keeps only in-frame clones here, not all; method: immunoSEQ multiplex PCR. The table has about 65,000 clones, about 92% seen once. Sequencing used PBMCs. These receptors all stem from a woman under 30 in good health and CMV-seronegative.

The rearrangement uses TRBV6-4 and TRBJ2-1; D is uncertain. The V end lost 0 bases, the J end lost 5 bases, and 5 bases lay between the germline ends. The length of the CDR3 is 13 residues. Germline values: CDR1 MRHNA, CDR2 SNTAGT. CDR3 in amino acids: CASSDSTNNEQFF. Written as DNA, the CDR3 is TGTGCCAGCAGTGACTCGACAAACAATGAGCAGTTCTTC.

The chain employs TRBV10-3 and TRBJ1-3, with a tentative D call TRBD1 (6 bases). V shed 2 bases and J shed 0 bases, with 11 bases lying between them. Germline-derived CDR1 and CDR2 are ENHRY and SYGVKD. This CDR3 is built from 16 residues. In DNA, the CDR3 is TGTGCCATCAGTGAGATTACAGGGCTCTCTGGAAACACCATATATTTT. Its protein product is CAISEITGLSGNTIYF.

This chain connects TRBV2 to TRBJ1-2; D remains ambiguous. Per germline, CDR1 SNHLY and CDR2 FYNNEI. The CDR3 spans 13 residues. Trimming left V 11 bases short and J 8 bases short, with 21 bases between. The CDR3 loop reads CAGPRGGLVGYTF. The CDR3 coding sequence is TGTGCCGGACCCCGGGGAGGGCTCGTGGGCTACACCTTC.

V usage is TRBV29-1 and J usage is TRBJ2-3, with TRBD1 matching 7 bases. The J segment lost 0 bases and the V segment lost 1 base, leaving 7 bases of the junction unmatched. Germline CDR1 reads SQVTM; CDR2 reads ANQGSEA. The CDR3 is 16 amino acids. CDR3 sequence (DNA): TGCAGCGTTGAAGCCCGGTTGACAGGGAGCACAGATACGCAGTATTTT. As protein: CSVEARLTGSTDTQYF.

This clone showed up just once. The J gene is TRBJ1-4, the V gene TRBV6-5; possibly TRBD1 for D (6 bases). Germline-derived CDR1 and CDR2 are MNHEY and SVGAGI. Trimming removed 2 bases at V and 6 bases at J, with 10 bases between. This CDR3 region has 14 residues. The CDR3 DNA reads as TGTGCCAGCAGTTACCGCGCAGGGGATGAAAAACTGTTTTTT. Residues: CASSYRAGDEKLFF.

This chain uses TRBV6-5 with TRBJ1-3; D is undetermined. The germline V gene encodes CDR1 MNHEY and CDR2 SVGAGI. This CDR3 spans 15 amino acids. Trimming left V 7 bases short and J 0 bases short, with 13 bases between. The CDR3 sequence: CASTLGEGSGNTIYF. CDR3 sequence (DNA): TGTGCCAGCACCCTGGGAGAGGGCTCTGGAAACACCATATATTTT.